This T cell receptor beta chain was sequenced in a study of T cells in Graves' hyperthyroidism and ophthalmopathy. Notes on the study in general: Ophthalmopathy stood apart from stable hyperthyroidism in a 13 V-J model.

The V end was cut by 6 bases, the J end by 4 bases, with 16 bases between. CDR3 length: 16 amino acids. The germline V gene has CDR1 SNHLY and CDR2 FYNNEI. This clonotype has a count of ten or more. The antigen remains unidentified. It was RNA transcripts that yielded the amplified TCR beta CDR3 regions. A set of HTBI primers served as the primers for a first-round RT-PCR of the TCR CDR3. TCRdb called the multiplex PCR reads again in MiXCR, with one record for every CDR3 protein. Among under 400,000 distinct CDR3 sequences listed, roughly 17% were seen once. This sequence originates from a man aged 25-45 years with Graves' hyperthyroidism. The rearrangement links TRBV2 to TRBJ2-6; D is unresolved. Sequencing was carried out using blood. As DNA, the CDR3 is TGTGCCAGCAGCCAGATAGTTTCCGTCGGGGCCAACGTCCTGACTTTC. Encoded protein: CASSQIVSVGANVLTF.